What follows are 20 T cell receptor beta chains derived from one specimen sequenced in a study of OX40 agonist ivuxolimab in advanced cancers. Generated by immunoSEQ multiplex PCR, the TCRdb table keeps only in-frame clones and is missing some. The sample comprises about 80,000 clones, 88% of which are singletons, and more than 0.45% rests with the top ten. The sequencing here drew on CD4+ or CD8+ T cells sorted from blood, taken in a trial of the OX40 agonist ivuxolimab. These receptors were obtained from an adult with an advanced solid tumor such as melanoma, head and neck, liver or kidney cancer.

The chain has TRBV28 and TRBJ1-4; D is unclear. The V gene lost 7 bases and the J gene lost 5 bases, with 5 bases spanning the gap. Germline loops: CDR1 MDHEN, CDR2 SYDVKM. The CDR3 contains 11 residues. CDR3 sequence (DNA): TGTGCCAGCATAATGAATGAAAAACTGTTTTTT. Translated, it gives CASIMNEKLFF.

This sequence joins TRBV7-2 and TRBJ2-3; D call uncertain. Trimming removed 5 bases at V and 1 base at J, with 10 bases between. The CDR3 length is 14 residues. Per germline, CDR1 SGHTA and CDR2 FQGNSA. DNA for the CDR3: TGTGCCAGCAGCCTTAGTGGGGGCACAGATACGCAGTATTTT. Translation gives CASSLSGGTDTQYF.

This chain uses TRBV5-3 with TRBJ2-5; D unresolved. TRBV5-3 is classed as an ORF, of uncertain function. With 3 bases removed from V and 3 bases from J, the gap between germline ends came to 18 bases. There are 16 residues in the CDR3. The CDR3 DNA reads TGTGCCAGAAGCTCACCAATTACCGAGATAAAAGAGACCCAGTACTTC. Its translation: CARSSPITEIKETQYF.

The gene calls are TRBV9 and TRBJ1-1; D is unresolved. The V gene's germline CDR1 is SGDLS and CDR2 YYNGEE. V was trimmed by 3 bases and J by 4 bases, leaving 10 bases between them. This CDR3 contains 13 residues. CDR3 nucleotide sequence: TGTGCCAGCAGCGGATTTGATACCACTGAAGCTTTCTTT. It codes for CASSGFDTTEAFF.

The chain carries TRBV14 and TRBJ1-6; possibly TRBD1 for D (5 bases). CDR1 is SGHDN, CDR2 FVKESK, per germline. The CDR3 has 16 residues. Deletions cut 4 bases from V and 4 bases from J, with 14 bases between. For the CDR3, the DNA is TGTGCCAGCAGCCCGGGACGACACTCATATAATTCACCCCTCCACTTT. Translated, it gives CASSPGRHSYNSPLHF.

The chain links TRBV5-4 to TRBJ1-2, with unresolved D. Germline CDR1 is SGHNT and CDR2 is YYREEE (reference sequence). Between the trimmed V and J ends, which lost 4 bases and 4 bases, there was a span of 8 bases. The CDR3 totals 12 residues. This CDR3 is CASSLETYGYTF. In nucleotides, the CDR3 is TGTGCCAGCAGCCTAGAGACCTATGGCTACACCTTC.

The chain joins TRBV18 to TRBJ1-1; no reliable D call. Between the trimmed V and J ends, which lost 0 bases and 8 bases, there was a span of 7 bases. Germline CDR1 and CDR2: KGHSH and LQKENI. The CDR3 is 12 amino acids. In DNA form, the CDR3 reads TGTGCCAGCTCACCACCGAACCTCGAAGCTTTCTTT. Translated: CASSPPNLEAFF. The complete variable domain, with remaining parts taken from reference TRBV18 and TRBJ1-1, reads NAGVMQNPRHLVRRRGQEARLRCSPMKGHSHVYWYRQLPEEGLKFMVYLQKENIIDESGMPKERFSAEFPKEGPSILRIQQVVRGDSAAYFCASSPPNLEAFFGQGTRLTVV.

V is TRBV4-1 and J is TRBJ1-2; tentatively, D is TRBD1 (5 bases). The CDR3 runs 13 residues. The germline V and J ends were trimmed by 4 bases and 6 bases, with 12 bases remaining between them. The germline V gene has CDR1 MGHRA and CDR2 YSYEKL. The CDR3 loop is CASSRGTPHGYTF. The CDR3 nucleotides are TGCGCCAGCAGCCGCGGGACCCCCCATGGCTACACCTTC.

This chain connects TRBV7-9 to TRBJ1-2, with TRBD1 matching 10 bases. Germline V gives CDR1 SEHNR, CDR2 FQNEAQ (reference sequence). V lost 6 bases and J lost 4; bases outside the gene matches: 8. This CDR3 has 15 residues. The CDR3 nucleotides read TGTGCCAGCAGTTCCGGGACAGGGGATACCTATGGCTACACCTTC. Translation: CASSSGTGDTYGYTF.

The chain has TRBV19 and TRBJ1-1, with 7 bases aligning to TRBD1. V trimming: 6 bases; J trimming: 4 bases; junction bases outside the gene matches: 11. The CDR3 sequence is 15 residues long. Looked up from germline, CDR1 is LNHDA and CDR2 is SQIVND (reference sequence). DNA of the CDR3: TGTGCCAGTAGGCAAAAAACAGGGGTCGGCACTGAAGCTTTCTTT. Its protein product is CASRQKTGVGTEAFF. The full variable domain, rest sourced from reference TRBV19 and TRBJ1-1, is DGGITQSPKYLFRKEGQNVTLSCEQNLNHDAMYWYRQDPGQGLRLIYYSQIVNDFQKGDIAEGYSVSREKKESFPLTVTSAQKNPTAFYLCASRQKTGVGTEAFFGQGTRLTVV.

The chain recombines TRBV19 with TRBJ1-2; tentative D call: TRBD1 (5 bases). From germline, CDR1 is LNHDA and CDR2 SQIVND (reference sequence). There are 14 residues in the CDR3. V was trimmed by 7 bases and J by 5 bases, leaving 17 bases between them. CDR3 protein: CASIAGQGWYGYTF. The CDR3 DNA sequence: TGTGCCAGTATTGCGGGGCAGGGCTGGTATGGCTACACCTTC. The full variable domain, rest sourced from reference TRBV19 and TRBJ1-2, is DGGITQSPKYLFRKEGQNVTLSCEQNLNHDAMYWYRQDPGQGLRLIYYSQIVNDFQKGDIAEGYSVSREKKESFPLTVTSAQKNPTAFYLCASIAGQGWYGYTFGSGTRLTVV.

The gene calls are TRBV10-3 and TRBJ1-3, with D uncertain. Germline CDR1 reads ENHRY; CDR2 reads SYGVKD. The CDR3 has 14 residues. V dropped 4 bases and J dropped 0 bases, with 7 bases sitting between them. This CDR3 is CAISVRSSGNTIYF. The CDR3 DNA sequence: TGTGCCATCAGTGTCAGGAGCTCTGGAAACACCATATATTTT.

This chain joins TRBV9 and TRBJ1-6, with D hard to call. Germline V gene sequence: CDR1 SGDLS, CDR2 YYNGEE. The CDR3 spans 14 residues. Trimming cost V 0 bases and J 7 bases, with 8 bases left between them. The CDR3 here is CASSVGAGNSPLHF. In nucleotides, the CDR3 is TGTGCCAGCAGCGTAGGAGCGGGAAATTCACCCCTCCACTTT.

The chain combines TRBV18 with TRBJ1-6; the D gene is possibly TRBD1 (5 bases). This CDR3 contains 15 residues. Germline V gene lookup returns CDR1 KGHSH and CDR2 LQKENI. The V and J ends lost 6 bases and 7 bases respectively, with 16 bases between them. The CDR3 here is CASSQNQGSNSPLHF. CDR3 nucleotide sequence: TGTGCCAGCTCGCAGAATCAGGGTAGCAATTCACCCCTCCACTTT.

V is TRBV18 and J is TRBJ2-5; D is undetermined. Germline V CDR1 and CDR2: KGHSH, LQKENI. The CDR3 consists of 16 residues. Trimming took off 0 bases at V and 3 bases at J, with 14 bases between the two ends. CDR3 sequence (DNA): TGTGCCAGCTCACCACCGTCGGCGGAAAGGAAAGAGACCCAGTACTTC. It encodes CASSPPSAERKETQYF.

The rearrangement uses TRBV6-6 and TRBJ1-2, with D perhaps matching TRBD1 (6 bases). Trimming removed 6 bases from V and 8 bases from J, with 19 bases in between. CDR3 length: 14 amino acids. Germline CDR1 is MNHNY and CDR2 is SVGAGI (reference sequence). The CDR3 DNA sequence: TGTGCCAGCAGGTCAGGGGCCCTCTTGGAAGGCTACACCTTC. Amino acid sequence: CASRSGALLEGYTF.

J is TRBJ2-3 and V is TRBV29-1, with 7 bases matching TRBD2. CDR1 is SQVTM, CDR2 ANQGSEA, per germline. This CDR3 has 19 residues. V was pared by 1 base and J by 0 bases, with 16 bases of the junction left unmatched. CDR3 DNA sequence: TGCAGCGTTGAAGGAATGGGAGGACTAGGCTGGACGAGCACAGATACGCAGTATTTT. This translates into CSVEGMGGLGWTSTDTQYF.

CDR3 loop: CASNPRDRDTEAFF. The DNA for the CDR3 is TGTGCCAGTAACCCCCGGGACAGGGACACTGAAGCTTTCTTT. V and J are TRBV19 and TRBJ1-1; 9 bases fit TRBD1. The germline CDR1 and CDR2 sequences are LNHDA and SQIVND (reference sequence). V was clipped by 7 bases and J by 3 bases; unmatched bases: 6. This CDR3 comprises 14 residues.

The V gene is TRBV5-1, the J gene TRBJ1-5; D is possibly TRBD1 (5 bases). V was pared by 0 bases and J by 3 bases, with 10 bases between. The CDR3 has 15 residues. Per germline, CDR1 SGHRS and CDR2 YFSETQ. DNA of the CDR3: TGCGCCAGCAGCTTGGTAGGGGACGACAATCAGCCCCAGCATTTT. Its protein is CASSLVGDDNQPQHF.

The chain recombines TRBV7-2 with TRBJ2-1; TRBD2 agrees at 8 bases. Germline CDR1 and CDR2: SGHTA and FQGNSA. V lost 4 bases and J lost 7; bases outside the gene matches: 15. The CDR3 length is 17 residues. CDR3 in amino acids: CASSSQSGTSLRNEQFF. CDR3 nucleotides: TGTGCCAGCAGCTCCCAATCTGGGACTAGTCTAAGGAATGAGCAGTTCTTC. The full variable domain, with the rest looked up from reference TRBV7-2 and TRBJ2-1, is GAGVSQSPSNKVTEKGKDVELRCDPISGHTALYWYRQSLGQGLEFLIYFQGNSAPDKSGLPSDRFSAERTGGSVSTLTIQRTQQEDSAVYLCASSSQSGTSLRNEQFFGPGTRLTVL.